Detailed here is one T cell receptor beta chain. No antigen is known for it. The data were taken from a study of T cell responses to AZD1222 COVID-19 vaccine. Study summary: Second-dose schedules of about 4 or about 12 weeks were combined. Study results and limitations: There were vaccine-associated CD4 TCRs across spike, dominant at 160-218 and 743-854. Unmutated regions of variants are reportedly targeted by nearly half of spike-specific TCRs. Compared with day 0, the breadth and depth of the Spike-specific TCR repertoire rose significantly after two doses of AZD1222.

Trimming removed 1 base at V and 3 bases at J, with 9 bases between. CDR1 and CDR2 (germline): LGHNT, FRNRAP. The CDR3 totals 15 residues. Some clones are missing from TCRdb's copy, which holds only in-frame ones; the method was immunoSEQ multiplex PCR. The sample includes 100,000 to 150,000 clones, over 75% seen only once; the top ten take just over 7%. The V and J genes are TRBV12-5 and TRBJ2-2; tentative D call: TRBD1 (5 bases). Source: peripheral blood, taken on day 0 of AZD1222 vaccination. The sequence came from an adult in good health. CDR3 bases: TGTGCTAGTGGTTTGGGACAGACCGACACCGGGGAGCTGTTTTTT. It codes for CASGLGQTDTGELFF.